The source of this T cell receptor (beta chain) is a study of CD8+CD57+ T cells in acquired aplastic anemia. As for the study in general: Isolated CD4+ and CD8+ cells, once sorted, yielded DNA averaging roughly 3.2 ug.

Profiles of TCR beta VDJ and CDR3 were generated from a genomic DNA template. TCRdb reprocessed the reads via MiXCR and lists one record per CDR3 protein. In the table there are under 350,000 distinct CDR3 sequences, approximately 57% of which are singletons. Study-level results: CD8+ Simpson's diversity showed no significant patient-control difference.

This clonotype was seen many times. What it binds is unknown. This CDR3 spans 15 amino acids. The germline CDR1 and CDR2 sequences are SGHRS and YFSETQ. V was clipped by 4 bases and J by 1 base; unmatched bases: 7. Patients picked for sequencing had shown CD8+CD57+ cell expansion detected by flow cytometry. Patients, without exception, had severe acquired aplastic anemia. Patient blood was sampled before any therapy had been received. Sequencing was carried out using sorted CD4+, CD8+, or CD8+CD57+ T cells (not recorded which) from PBMCs. The V and J genes are TRBV5-1 and TRBJ1-1; TRBD1 aligns across 7 bases. The TCR was taken from a human donor with aplastic anemia. The CDR3 region has the DNA TGCGCCAGCAGCCCGGGAGGGGGCTCGAACACTGAAGCTTTCTTT. Protein: CASSPGGGSNTEAFF.